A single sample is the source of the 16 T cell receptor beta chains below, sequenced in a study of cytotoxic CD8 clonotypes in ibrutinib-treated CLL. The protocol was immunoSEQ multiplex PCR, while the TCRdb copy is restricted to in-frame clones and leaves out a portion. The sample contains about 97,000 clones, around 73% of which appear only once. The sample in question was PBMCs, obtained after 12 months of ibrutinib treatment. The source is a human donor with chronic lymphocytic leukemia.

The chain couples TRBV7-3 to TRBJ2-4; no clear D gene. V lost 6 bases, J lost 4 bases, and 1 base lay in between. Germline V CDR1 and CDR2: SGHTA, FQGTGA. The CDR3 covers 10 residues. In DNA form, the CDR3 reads TGTGCCAGCAGTAAAAACATTCAGTACTTC. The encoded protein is CASSKNIQYF.

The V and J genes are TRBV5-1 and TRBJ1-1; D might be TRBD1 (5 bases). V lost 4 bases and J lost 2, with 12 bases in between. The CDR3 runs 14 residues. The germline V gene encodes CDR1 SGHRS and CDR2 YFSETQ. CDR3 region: CASSGIDRNTEAFF. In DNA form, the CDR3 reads TGCGCCAGCAGCGGGATCGACAGAAACACTGAAGCTTTCTTT.

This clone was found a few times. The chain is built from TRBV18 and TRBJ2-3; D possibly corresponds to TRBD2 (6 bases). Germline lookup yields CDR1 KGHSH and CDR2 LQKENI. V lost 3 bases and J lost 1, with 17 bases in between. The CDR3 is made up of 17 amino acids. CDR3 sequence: CASSPPLGGGGTDTQYF. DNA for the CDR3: TGTGCCAGCTCACCCCCTTTGGGTGGCGGGGGCACAGATACGCAGTATTTT.

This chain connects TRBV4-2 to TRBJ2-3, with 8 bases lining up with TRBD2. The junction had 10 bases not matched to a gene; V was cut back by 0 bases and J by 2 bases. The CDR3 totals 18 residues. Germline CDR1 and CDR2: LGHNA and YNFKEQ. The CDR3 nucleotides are TGTGCCAGCAGCCAAGATCTGAGTAGCGGGGAGACCACAGATACGCAGTATTTT. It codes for CASSQDLSSGETTDTQYF.

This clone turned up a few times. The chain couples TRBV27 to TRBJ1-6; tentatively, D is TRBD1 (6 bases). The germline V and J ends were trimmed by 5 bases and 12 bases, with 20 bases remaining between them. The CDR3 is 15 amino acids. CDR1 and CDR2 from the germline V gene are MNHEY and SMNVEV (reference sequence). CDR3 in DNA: TGTGCCAGCAGTGCGCGACAGGTCGCTGGGGGACCCCTCCACTTT. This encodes CASSARQVAGGPLHF.

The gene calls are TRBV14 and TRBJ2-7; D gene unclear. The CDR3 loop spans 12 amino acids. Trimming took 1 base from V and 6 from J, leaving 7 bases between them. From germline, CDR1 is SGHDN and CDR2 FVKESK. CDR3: CASSQVLREQYF. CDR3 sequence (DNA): TGTGCCAGCAGCCAAGTCCTTCGCGAGCAGTACTTC.

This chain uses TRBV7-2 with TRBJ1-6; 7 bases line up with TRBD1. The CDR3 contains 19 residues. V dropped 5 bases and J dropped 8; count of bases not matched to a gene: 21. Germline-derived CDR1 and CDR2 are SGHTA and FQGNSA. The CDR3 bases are TGTGCCAGCAGCCGAAACAGGGGACCCAGCGCTGAAATGGATTCACCCCTCCACTTT. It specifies CASSRNRGPSAEMDSPLHF.

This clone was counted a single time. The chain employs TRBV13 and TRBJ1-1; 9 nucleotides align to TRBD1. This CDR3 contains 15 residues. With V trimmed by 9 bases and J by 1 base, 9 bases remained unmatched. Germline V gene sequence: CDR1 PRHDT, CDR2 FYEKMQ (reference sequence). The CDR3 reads CASLHRGRGNTEAFF. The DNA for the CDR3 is TGTGCCAGTCTACACAGGGGGCGTGGGAACACTGAAGCTTTCTTT.

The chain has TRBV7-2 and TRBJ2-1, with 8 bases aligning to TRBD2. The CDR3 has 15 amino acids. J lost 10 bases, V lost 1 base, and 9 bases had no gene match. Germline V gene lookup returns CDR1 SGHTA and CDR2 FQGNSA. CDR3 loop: CASSLDGGAKREQFF. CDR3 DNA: TGTGCCAGCAGCTTAGACGGGGGGGCCAAGCGAGAGCAGTTCTTC.

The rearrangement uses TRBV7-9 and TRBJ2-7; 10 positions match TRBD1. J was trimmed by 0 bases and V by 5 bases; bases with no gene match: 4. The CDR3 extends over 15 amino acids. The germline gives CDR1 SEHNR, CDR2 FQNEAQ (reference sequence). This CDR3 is CASSKTGGRSYEQYF. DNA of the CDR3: TGTGCCAGCAGCAAGACAGGGGGCCGCTCCTACGAGCAGTACTTC. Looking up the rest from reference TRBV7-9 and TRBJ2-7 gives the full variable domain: DTGVSQNPRHKITKRGQNVTFRCDPISEHNRLYWYRQTLGQGPEFLTYFQNEAQLEKSRLLSDRFSAERPKGSFSTLEIQRTEQGDSAMYLCASSKTGGRSYEQYFGPGTRLTVT.

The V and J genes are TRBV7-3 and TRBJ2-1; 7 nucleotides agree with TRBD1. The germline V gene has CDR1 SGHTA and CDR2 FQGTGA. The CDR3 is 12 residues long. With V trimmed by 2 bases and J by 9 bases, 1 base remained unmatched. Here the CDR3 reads CASSLYRGEQFF. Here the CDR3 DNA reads TGTGCCAGCAGCTTATACAGGGGTGAGCAGTTCTTC.

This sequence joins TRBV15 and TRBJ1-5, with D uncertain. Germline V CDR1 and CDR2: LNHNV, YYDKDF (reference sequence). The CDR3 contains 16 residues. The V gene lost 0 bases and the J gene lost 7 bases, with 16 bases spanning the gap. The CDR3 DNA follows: TGTGCCACCAGCAGAGATAGTCGGGGAATTGAACAGCCCCAGCATTTT. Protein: CATSRDSRGIEQPQHF.

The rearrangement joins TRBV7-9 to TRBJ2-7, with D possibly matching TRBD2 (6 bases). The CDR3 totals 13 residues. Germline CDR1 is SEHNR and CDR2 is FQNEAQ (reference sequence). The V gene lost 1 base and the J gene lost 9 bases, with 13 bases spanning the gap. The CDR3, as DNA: TGTGCCAGCAGCTTAGAACGGGGGTCGGGGCAGTACTTC. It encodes CASSLERGSGQYF.

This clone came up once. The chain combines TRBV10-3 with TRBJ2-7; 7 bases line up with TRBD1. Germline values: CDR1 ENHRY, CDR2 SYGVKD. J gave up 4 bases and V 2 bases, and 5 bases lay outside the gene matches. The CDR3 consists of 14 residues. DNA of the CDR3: TGTGCCATCAGTGAGCCGGGACAGACTTACGAGCAGTACTTC. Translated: CAISEPGQTYEQYF.

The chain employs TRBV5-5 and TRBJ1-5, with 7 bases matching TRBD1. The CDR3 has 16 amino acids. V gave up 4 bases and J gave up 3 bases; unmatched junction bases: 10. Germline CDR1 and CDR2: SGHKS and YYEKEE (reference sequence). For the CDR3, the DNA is TGTGCCAGCAGCCCCCAGCCGGGACAGCCCAATCAGCCCCAGCATTTT. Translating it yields CASSPQPGQPNQPQHF.

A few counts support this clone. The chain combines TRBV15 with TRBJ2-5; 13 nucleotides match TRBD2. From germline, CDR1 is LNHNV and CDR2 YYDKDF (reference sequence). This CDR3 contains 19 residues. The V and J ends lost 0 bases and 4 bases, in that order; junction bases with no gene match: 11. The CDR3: CATSRDLRTSGGFGETQYF. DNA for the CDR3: TGTGCCACCAGCAGAGATTTGCGGACTAGCGGGGGCTTCGGAGAGACCCAGTACTTC.